This TCR beta chain is drawn from a study of T cell responses to AZD1222 COVID-19 vaccine. Trimming stripped 6 bases from V and 12 bases from J, with 9 bases between. This CDR3 has 11 residues. Germline V gives CDR1 MNHEY, CDR2 SVGEGT. The method was immunoSEQ multiplex PCR; TCRdb's version includes in-frame clones alone and lacks a portion of them. The data hold tens of thousands of clones, with about nine tenths observed a single time. Regarding this clone: Its antigen remains unknown.

Overall study findings and caveats: Repertoires were obtained only post-peak T cell response.

This specimen was peripheral blood, taken on day 0 of AZD1222 vaccination. The sequence was obtained from an adult in good health. V usage is TRBV6-2 or TRBV6-3 and J usage is TRBJ2-6; D call uncertain. The DNA for the CDR3 is TGTGCCAGCAGCCCCGGCTCCGTCCTGACTTTC. It specifies CASSPGSVLTF.